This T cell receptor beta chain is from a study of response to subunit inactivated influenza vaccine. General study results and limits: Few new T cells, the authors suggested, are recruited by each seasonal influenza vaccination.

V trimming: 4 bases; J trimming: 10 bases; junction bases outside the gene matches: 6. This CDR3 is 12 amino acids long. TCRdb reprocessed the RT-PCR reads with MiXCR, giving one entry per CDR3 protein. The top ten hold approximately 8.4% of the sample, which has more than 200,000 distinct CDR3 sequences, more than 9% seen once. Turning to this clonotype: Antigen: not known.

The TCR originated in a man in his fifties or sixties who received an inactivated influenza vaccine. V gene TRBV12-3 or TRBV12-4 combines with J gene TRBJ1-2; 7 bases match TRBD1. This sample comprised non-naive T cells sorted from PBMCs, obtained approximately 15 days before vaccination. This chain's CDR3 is CASSSGQQIYTF. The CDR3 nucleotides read TGTGCCAGCAGTTCGGGACAGCAAATCTACACCTTC.